The text below deals with one T cell receptor (beta chain). Its antigen has not been determined. Per-base qualities were not stored, and no clone one base away is much larger. The label giving this sample's time point can be read as: cycle 4 day 1 (C4D1), after 5 to 7 weeks of nivolumab. All trial patients had relapsed after autologous stem cell transplantation, with cohorts A, B and C differing in prior brentuximab vedotin exposure. The trial cohort was composed of about 60 patients with relapsed/refractory classical Hodgkin lymphoma, for whom complete response, partial response or progressive disease was recorded as best overall response. Trial patients were treated with single-agent nivolumab in the multi-cohort phase II CheckMate 205 trial. Best overall response was determined by an independent review committee according to the 2007 International Working Group response criteria. Trial PBMCs were collected immediately before nivolumab initiation (C1D1) and during therapy at cycle 2 day 1 and cycle 4 day 1. Peripheral blood was collected in 8 mL Vacutainer Cell Preparation Tubes, from which PBMCs were isolated by centrifugation and then cryopreserved.

V is shortened by 3 bases, J by 8 bases, and the region joining them spans 14 bases. The germline V gene yields KGHSH for CDR1 and LQKENI for CDR2. Including cysteine and phenylalanine, the CDR3 has 14 amino acids. The DNA shown is the 42-base CDR3, in frame from base 1. The Qiagen DNeasy kit was used to extract genomic DNA from unsorted PBMCs and from the negatively selected CD4+ and CD8+ fractions. TCR beta CDR3 regions were amplified by immunoSEQ multiplex PCR using primers annealing to V and J segments. A synthetic immune receptor repertoire was used to minimize amplification bias, and any remaining bias was removed computationally after sequencing. In the paper's pipeline: Custom Python scripts were used to quantify repertoire diversity as the Shannon entropy index. Unsorted, CD4+ and CD8+ repertoires were analyzed separately, except for combined analyses in which CD4+ and CD8+ sequences were merged in silico. Clonal expansion was defined as at least a 2-fold frequency increase after treatment relative to C1D1, with a pseudocount of 0.5 for undetected baseline clones. Clones with 0 or 1 copy at C1D1 were classified as singleton clones, and clones with 2 or more copies were classified as non-singleton clones. By matching protein sequences in sorted samples from the same patient, clones expanded in unsorted samples were annotated as CD4+, CD8+ or unknown. Wilcoxon tests on paired samples were used to test changes in diversity from C1D1 to C4D1. TCRdb limited this immuneACCESS table to in-frame rearrangements with V and J called. A share of clones is missing; checked studies link under half to unresolved V genes, and the rest is unexplained. V, J and clone size were drawn from that table, and D and trimming were deduced from the DNA. This sample comprises roughly 46,000 clones, around 76% of them detected only once. Less than 15% of the sample lies in the top ten.

The data were obtained in a study of PD-1 blockade in classical Hodgkin lymphoma (dated by TCRdb to 2019 to 2021). General notes on the study: Nivolumab dosing was 3 mg/kg intravenously every 2 weeks, continuing until either disease progression or unacceptable toxicity. A peripheral blood immune signature of response to PD-1 blockade in classical Hodgkin lymphoma was defined using TCR beta sequencing and CyTOF. What the work shows at the level of the full study, not this receptor alone: Only a single clinical trial cohort was studied, and what caused the repertoire differences, possibly disease activity or prior therapy, remained undefined. Baseline TCR diversity was reported to be lower in newly diagnosed patients than in healthy donors and to be lower still in relapsed/refractory patients. Trial patients achieving complete response had baseline diversity similar to newly diagnosed patients, whereas partial responders and progressors had significantly lower diversity. A significant rise by C4D1 was seen in CD4+ but not CD8+ TCR diversity (p=0.0027 vs p=0.16), with the rise being most apparent in complete responders (p=0.02). Diversity was lower in patients who began nivolumab less than 1 year after ASCT, so these patients were left out of later analyses to avoid confounding by immune reconstitution.

This TCR derives from a human donor with classical Hodgkin lymphoma. The chain joins TRBV18 to TRBJ2-1; the D element might be TRBD1 or TRBD2, as each aligns at 5 bases. The material sequenced was peripheral blood mononuclear cells (PBMCs), taken before the fourth cycle of nivolumab. The DNA sequence reads TGTGCCAGCTCACCTCAAGGAGTGGGGGATGAGCAGTTCTTC. Protein translation: CASSPQGVGDEQFF.